The next 14 T cell receptor beta chains were all read from a single sample in a study of metastatic and nonmetastatic thyroid tumors. Each patient went into thyroid surgery without having received any treatment. With MiXCR, TCRdb called clones anew from the PCR reads. In the table there are some 40,000 clones, roughly 18% of which are singletons. The sequencing input was blood. The receptors originated from a female donor with papillary thyroid cancer or a benign thyroid nodule (not recorded which). Some clones in this sample may be carry-over from other donors' samples.

There are many counts of this clone. The chain uses TRBV20-1 and TRBJ2-1; maybe TRBD2 (6 bases). The CDR3 sequence is 11 residues long. V was trimmed by 6 bases and J by 12 bases, leaving 15 bases between them. Germline loops: CDR1 DFQATT, CDR2 SNEGSKA (reference sequence). The chain's CDR3 is CSAKPEGGQFF. DNA of the CDR3: TGCAGTGCCAAACCGGAGGGCGGGCAGTTCTTC.

This clone was recorded at least ten times. The chain joins TRBV4-2 to TRBJ2-7; possibly TRBD1 or TRBD2 for D (6 bases each). V dropped 1 base and J dropped 6 bases, with 10 bases sitting between them. The germline V gene encodes CDR1 LGHNA and CDR2 YNFKEQ. The CDR3 is 13 amino acids. This chain's CDR3 is CASSQGGGGEQYF. DNA for the CDR3: TGTGCCAGCAGCCAAGGAGGAGGGGGCGAGCAGTACTTC.

The chain employs TRBV20-1 and TRBJ2-7; TRBD2 matches 10 bases. The CDR3 runs 15 residues. Germline V gene data show CDR1 as DFQATT and CDR2 as SNEGSKA (reference sequence). Trimming took 3 bases from V and 3 from J; bases not matched to a gene: 8. In DNA, the CDR3 is TGCAGTGCTAGGACCGGGACTAGCGTCTTCTACGAGCAGTACTTC. Its translation: CSARTGTSVFYEQYF.

On this clone itself: This clone may be a read error of a much larger clone one base away. This chain connects TRBV20-1 to TRBJ2-3; D uncertain. There are 13 residues in the CDR3. Per the germline V gene, CDR1 is DFQATT and CDR2 is SNEGSKA (reference sequence). Trimming took 4 bases from V and 3 from J, leaving 11 bases between them. The CDR3 nucleotides read TGCAGTGCTACCGAAATTAGAACAGATACGCAGTATTTT. Residues: CSATEIRTDTQYF.

This clone was seen repeatedly, ten times or more. The chain combines TRBV4-1 with TRBJ1-5, with D uncertain. This CDR3 region has 15 residues. V shed 3 bases and J shed 4 bases, with 13 bases lying between them. CDR1 is MGHRA and CDR2 is YSYEKL in the germline V gene. This CDR3 reads CASSHNSGWNQPQHF. The DNA for the CDR3 is TGCGCCAGCAGCCACAACAGTGGGTGGAATCAGCCCCAGCATTTT.

This clone was picked up many times. J is TRBJ2-7 and V is TRBV20-1, with TRBD1 matching 9 bases. V was pared by 3 bases and J by 6 bases, with 6 bases of the junction left unmatched. The CDR3 runs to 13 residues. CDR1 and CDR2 from the germline V gene are DFQATT and SNEGSKA (reference sequence). This CDR3 reads CSASDRGSSEQYF. For the CDR3, the DNA is TGCAGTGCTAGTGACAGGGGGAGCTCCGAGCAGTACTTC.

In its sample, this clone was seen many times. The chain uses TRBV3-1 and TRBJ2-3, with 11 bases lining up with TRBD2. Trimming cost V 1 base and J 5 bases; bases outside gene matches: 8. CDR3 length: 17 amino acids. Per the germline V gene, CDR1 is LGHDT and CDR2 is YNNKEL (reference sequence). CDR3 DNA sequence: TGTGCCAGCAGCCAAGGTGAAACTAGCGGGAGTGAAGATACGCAGTATTTT. Its translation is CASSQGETSGSEDTQYF.

The table lists this clone with a few counts. The chain is built from TRBV28 and TRBJ1-6, with 9 nucleotides matching TRBD1. Germline CDR1 reads MDHEN; CDR2 reads SYDVKM. The CDR3 length is 19 residues. V lost 5 bases to trimming and J lost 0 bases; unmatched junction nucleotides: 11. The CDR3 nucleotides read TGTGCCAGCAGTCACCTCGGACAGGGGTCTAGCTCCTATAATTCACCCCTCCACTTT. This translates into CASSHLGQGSSSYNSPLHF.

The sample holds many counts of this clone. J is TRBJ2-2 and V is TRBV27; D is ambiguous. Germline CDR1 and CDR2: MNHEY and SMNVEV (reference sequence). The CDR3 has 18 amino acids. V lost 9 bases, J lost 1 base, and 24 bases lay in between. The CDR3 DNA sequence: TGTGCCAGTATGACACCCTCCCACCGAGAACTGAACACCGGGGAGCTGTTTTTT. Protein product: CASMTPSHRELNTGELFF.

This clone was recorded many times. The chain has TRBV10-1 and TRBJ1-4; the D gene is possibly TRBD1 (6 bases). V lost 11 bases to trimming and J lost 12 bases, with 25 bases between them. CDR1 and CDR2 from the germline V gene are WNHNN and SYGVQD (reference sequence). CDR3 length: 14 residues. The CDR3 DNA reads TGCGCCCTTTTGGGGGGCAGCCCCTTAACGGAACTGTTTTTT. Its translation is CALLGGSPLTELFF.

The chain employs TRBV28 and TRBJ1-5, with a possible D match to TRBD1 (6 bases). Trimming removed 7 bases at V and 10 bases at J, with 23 bases between. Germline V gene sequence: CDR1 MDHEN, CDR2 SYDVKM. The CDR3 is made up of 15 amino acids. The DNA of the CDR3 is TGTGCCAGCATTTTTCCGTCGGCAGGGGCTCATCCCCAGCATTTT. Its translation: CASIFPSAGAHPQHF. Complete variable domain (other parts from reference TRBV28 and TRBJ1-5): DVKVTQSSRYLVKRTGEKVFLECVQDMDHENMFWYRQDPGLGLRLIYFSYDVKMKEKGDIPEGYSVSREKKERFSLILESASTNQTSMYLCASIFPSAGAHPQHFGDGTRLSIL.

The rearrangement joins TRBV5-1 to TRBJ1-2, with a weak D call TRBD1 (5 bases). Trimming pared 4 bases from V and 7 bases from J, leaving 11 bases between. CDR3 length equals 12 residues. Germline CDR1 reads SGHRS; CDR2 reads YFSETQ. CDR3 protein: CASSAGRFGYTF. CDR3 coding DNA: TGCGCCAGCAGCGCAGGGAGATTTGGCTACACCTTC.

This clone showed up many times. V and J are TRBV20-1 and TRBJ2-5; 10 bases map to TRBD2. The J segment lost 2 bases and the V segment lost 3 bases, leaving 6 bases of the junction unmatched. This CDR3 comprises 15 residues. CDR1 DFQATT and CDR2 SNEGSKA come from the germline V gene (reference sequence). The CDR3 bases are TGCAGTGCTAGGCCAGCGGGAGGGATGCAAGAGACCCAGTACTTC. Amino acid sequence: CSARPAGGMQETQYF.

In its sample, this clone was seen many times. The chain combines TRBV6-1 with TRBJ2-1; D not resolved. V was shortened by 1 base and J by 9 bases, with 13 bases between the two germline ends. CDR3 length equals 14 residues. Per germline, CDR1 MNHNS and CDR2 SASEGT. The CDR3 sequence: CASSEEFEVTEQFF. In DNA, the CDR3 is TGTGCCAGCAGTGAAGAATTTGAGGTCACTGAGCAGTTCTTC.